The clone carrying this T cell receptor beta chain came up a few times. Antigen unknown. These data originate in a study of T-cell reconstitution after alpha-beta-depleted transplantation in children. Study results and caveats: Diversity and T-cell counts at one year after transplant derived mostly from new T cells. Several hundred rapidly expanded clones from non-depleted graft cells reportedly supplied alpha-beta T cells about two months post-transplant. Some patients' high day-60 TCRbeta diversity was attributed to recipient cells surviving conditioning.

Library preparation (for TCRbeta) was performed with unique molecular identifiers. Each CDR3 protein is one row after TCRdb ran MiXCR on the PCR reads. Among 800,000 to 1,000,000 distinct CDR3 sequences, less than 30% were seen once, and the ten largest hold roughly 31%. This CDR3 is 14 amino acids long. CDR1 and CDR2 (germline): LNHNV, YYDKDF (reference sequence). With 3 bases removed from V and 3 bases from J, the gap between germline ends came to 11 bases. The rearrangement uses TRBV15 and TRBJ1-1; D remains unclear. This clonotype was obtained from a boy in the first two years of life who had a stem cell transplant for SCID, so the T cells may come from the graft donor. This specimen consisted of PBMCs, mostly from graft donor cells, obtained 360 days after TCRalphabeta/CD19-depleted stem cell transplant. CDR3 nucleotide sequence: TGTGCCACCAGCAGCTCCCCCCCGGACACTGAAGCTTTCTTT. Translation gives CATSSSPPDTEAFF.